These 23 T cell receptor beta chains were all obtained from the same sample, sequenced in a study of T cell changes during pregnancy in multiple sclerosis. Using immunoSEQ multiplex PCR, the repertoire was profiled, and TCRdb retains in-frame clones only, with some absent. The sample lists approximately 47,000 clones; 94% were seen once. Sample: CD4+ T cells from peripheral blood mononuclear cells, taken in the first trimester of pregnancy. All receptors derive from a female donor with multiple sclerosis, enrolled in a pregnancy study.

DNA for the CDR3: TGTGCCAGCAGTAAAGACAGGGGGTTTGATGGCTACACCTTC. This codes for CASSKDRGFDGYTF. J is TRBJ1-2 and V is TRBV2; 9 bases agree with TRBD1. The CDR3 has 14 residues. J was trimmed by 6 bases and V by 5 bases; bases with no gene match: 7. Germline loops: CDR1 SNHLY, CDR2 FYNNEI.

The count of this clone is one. The CDR3 protein is CASSKTVYNEQFF. The CDR3 bases are TGTGCCAGTAGTAAAACAGTCTACAATGAGCAGTTCTTC. V is TRBV19 and J is TRBJ2-1; D gene ambiguous. Germline-derived CDR1 and CDR2 are LNHDA and SQIVND (reference sequence). V gave up 4 bases and J gave up 3 bases, with 7 bases separating them. This CDR3 is built from 13 residues.

The V gene is TRBV4-1, the J gene TRBJ2-5, with D unclear. Germline V gene data show CDR1 as MGHRA and CDR2 as YSYEKL. Deletions cut 0 bases from V and 5 bases from J, with 10 bases between. CDR3 size: 14 residues. The CDR3 nucleotides are TGCGCCAGCAGCCAAGATTTGGCAGCGGAGACCCAGTACTTC. Translated: CASSQDLAAETQYF.

For this clone: The junction shows a germline mismatch at one end, possibly a read error. This rearrangement joins TRBV27 to TRBJ1-6, with D possibly TRBD1 on 5 matching bases. The CDR3 extends over 17 amino acids. CDR1 and CDR2 (germline): MNHEY, SMNVEV (reference sequence). The CDR3 DNA is TGTGCCAGCAGTTTGATGTTCCGGGACTCCTTTAATTCACCCCTCCACTTT. This codes for CASSLMFRDSFNSPLHF.

The chain is built from TRBV6-5 and TRBJ2-6; no reliable D call. The CDR3 runs to 14 residues. In germline, CDR1 is MNHEY, CDR2 SVGAGI. Trimming cost V 6 bases and J 3 bases, with 9 bases left between them. In nucleotides, the CDR3 is TGTGCCAGCAGCCACATGGTTGGGGCCAACGTCCTGACTTTC. Protein sequence: CASSHMVGANVLTF.

This chain links TRBV2 with TRBJ1-2; 11 nucleotides line up with TRBD1. Germline-derived CDR1 and CDR2 are SNHLY and FYNNEI. J was trimmed by 4 bases and V by 11 bases; bases with no gene match: 15. There are 16 residues in the CDR3. The CDR3 loop reads CARFIGQGAQVYGYTF. The CDR3 DNA follows: TGTGCCCGATTTATCGGACAGGGGGCCCAGGTCTATGGCTACACCTTC.

The chain combines TRBV27 with TRBJ2-5; TRBD2 agrees at 8 bases. Germline CDR1 MNHEY, CDR2 SMNVEV (reference sequence). The length of the CDR3 is 15 residues. The J segment lost 1 base and the V segment lost 6 bases, leaving 7 bases of the junction unmatched. CDR3 coding DNA: TGTGCCAGCAGGAGGGCGGGGGGTCCCCAAGAGACCCAGTACTTC. Protein product: CASRRAGGPQETQYF.

This clone was observed a single time. The rearrangement links TRBV19 to TRBJ2-7; 7 bases align to TRBD1. Trimming took 5 bases from V and 0 from J; bases not matched to a gene: 4. This CDR3 has 14 residues. Germline V lookup: CDR1 LNHDA, CDR2 SQIVND (reference sequence). The CDR3 loop is CASSVQGSSYEQYF. The CDR3 coding sequence is TGTGCCAGTAGTGTACAGGGGTCCTCCTACGAGCAGTACTTC. The full variable domain, rest sourced from reference TRBV19 and TRBJ2-7, is DGGITQSPKYLFRKEGQNVTLSCEQNLNHDAMYWYRQDPGQGLRLIYYSQIVNDFQKGDIAEGYSVSREKKESFPLTVTSAQKNPTAFYLCASSVQGSSYEQYFGPGTRLTVT.

The chain has TRBV7-3 and TRBJ2-1; 14 nucleotides align to TRBD2. This CDR3 is built from 18 residues. CDR1 is SGHTA and CDR2 is FQGTGA in the germline V gene. V was clipped by 4 bases and J by 9 bases; unmatched bases: 14. The CDR3 DNA is TGTGCCAGCAGCTCCCGACTAGCGGGGGGGCCTATCGTTCCTGAGCAGTTCTTC. The encoded protein is CASSSRLAGGPIVPEQFF.

This chain uses TRBV9 with TRBJ2-1; 9 bases fit TRBD2. CDR3 length: 15 amino acids. Per germline, CDR1 SGDLS and CDR2 YYNGEE. Trimming took 4 bases from V and 9 from J; bases not matched to a gene: 11. The DNA for the CDR3 is TGTGCCAGCAGCCCGACGGGCGGGGGGGCCGGTGAGCAGTTCTTC. It specifies CASSPTGGGAGEQFF. Based on the CDR3 plus reference TRBV9 and TRBJ2-1, the full variable domain is DSGVTQTPKHLITATGQRVTLRCSPRSGDLSVYWYQQSLDQGLQFLIQYYNGEERAKGNILERFSAQQFPDLHSELNLSSLELGDSALYFCASSPTGGGAGEQFFGPGTRLTVL.

The chain has TRBV11-2 and TRBJ2-5, with D perhaps TRBD2 (6 bases). CDR1 and CDR2 (germline): SGHAT, FQNNGV. The V and J ends lost 5 bases and 5 bases respectively, with 21 bases between them. CDR3 size: 16 residues. CDR3 sequence (DNA): TGTGCCAGCAGCGCACGGTGGACGGCGGGACGGGAGACCCAGTACTTC. This encodes CASSARWTAGRETQYF.

This clone was recorded only once. DNA of the CDR3: TGTGCCAGCAGCAACCTCCTATCCGGGACTACCTACAATGAGCAGTTCTTC. This encodes CASSNLLSGTTYNEQFF. V and J are TRBV9 and TRBJ2-1, with 7 bases lining up with TRBD2. V gave up 4 bases and J gave up 2 bases; unmatched junction bases: 12. The CDR3 length is 17 residues. Germline CDR1 is SGDLS and CDR2 is YYNGEE.

This chain connects TRBV30 to TRBJ1-6, with 8 nucleotides matching TRBD1. After removal of 5 bases from V and 5 bases from J, the junction contained 2 bases not matched to a gene. CDR1 is GTSNPN, CDR2 SVGIG, per germline (reference sequence). There are 13 residues in the CDR3. CDR3 nucleotides: TGTGCCTGGGACAGGGGCGATAATTCACCCCTCCACTTT. It codes for CAWDRGDNSPLHF. Full variable domain (remainder filled in from reference TRBV30 and TRBJ1-6): SQTIHQWPATLVQPVGSPLSLECTVEGTSNPNLYWYRQAAGRGLQLLFYSVGIGQISSEVPQNLSASRPQDRQFILSSKKLLLSDSGFYLCAWDRGDNSPLHFGNGTRLTVT.

With respect to this clone: One junction end does not reproduce the germline sequence, and a read error may be involved. V is TRBV7-9 and J is TRBJ2-7, with a possible D match to TRBD2 (5 bases). Germline V gives CDR1 SEHNR, CDR2 FQNEAQ (reference sequence). The length of the CDR3 is 14 residues. The CDR3 nucleotides read TGTGCCAGCAGCCCCCTCGGAGGCTCCAACGAGCAGTACTTC. It is translated as CASSPLGGSNEQYF.

The gene calls are TRBV5-1 and TRBJ1-2; 7 bases are shared with TRBD1. The CDR3 contains 15 residues. With 3 bases clipped from V and 8 bases from J, the junction kept 13 bases outside the gene matches. Per the germline V gene, CDR1 is SGHRS and CDR2 is YFSETQ. CDR3 in DNA: TGCGCCAGCAGCTCGACAGGGAACAACCCGTGGGGCTACACCTTC. Translated, it gives CASSSTGNNPWGYTF.

The rearrangement joins TRBV6-5 to TRBJ1-1; 10 nucleotides match TRBD1. Germline trimming cut 6 bases from V and 1 base from J; bases unmatched to any gene: 2. Germline CDR1 is MNHEY and CDR2 is SVGAGI. The CDR3 covers 14 residues. This CDR3 is CASRGQGGNTEAFF. The CDR3 DNA follows: TGTGCCAGCAGAGGACAGGGGGGGAACACTGAAGCTTTCTTT.

The V gene is TRBV14, the J gene TRBJ1-2, with 7 bases matching TRBD1. Germline V gene sequence: CDR1 SGHDN, CDR2 FVKESK. CDR3 size: 15 residues. V shed 4 bases and J 7 bases; nucleotides not matched to a gene: 12. Here the CDR3 DNA reads TGTGCCAGCAGCCCTGCCCAGGGGGGCGTCGGTGGCTACACCTTC. Translation gives CASSPAQGGVGGYTF.

This clone was counted a single time. This chain joins TRBV6-5 and TRBJ2-7, with 8 bases that match TRBD2. From germline, CDR1 is MNHEY and CDR2 SVGAGI. The CDR3 loop spans 15 amino acids. V shed 0 bases and J 3 bases; nucleotides not matched to a gene: 4. The CDR3 DNA sequence: TGTGCCAGCAGTTACTCGATTGGGACTAGCTACGAGCAGTACTTC. It codes for CASSYSIGTSYEQYF.

The J gene is TRBJ1-5, the V gene TRBV19; D remains unclear. The germline V gene encodes CDR1 LNHDA and CDR2 SQIVND (reference sequence). The CDR3 extends over 13 amino acids. V was cut by 4 bases and J by 4 bases, with 8 bases left in between. The CDR3 sequence is CASSSQKNQPQHF. The CDR3, as DNA: TGTGCCAGTAGTAGCCAGAAAAATCAGCCCCAGCATTTT.

The V and J genes are TRBV18 and TRBJ1-1, with a weak D call TRBD1 (5 bases). CDR3 length: 12 amino acids. CDR1 KGHSH and CDR2 LQKENI come from the germline V gene. The ends were cut back, 2 bases at V and 6 bases at J, with 7 bases in the middle. CDR3 protein: CASSPRGAEAFF. CDR3 in DNA: TGTGCCAGCTCACCAAGGGGCGCTGAAGCTTTCTTT. Together with reference TRBV18 and TRBJ1-1, the CDR3 gives the full variable domain: NAGVMQNPRHLVRRRGQEARLRCSPMKGHSHVYWYRQLPEEGLKFMVYLQKENIIDESGMPKERFSAEFPKEGPSILRIQQVVRGDSAAYFCASSPRGAEAFFGQGTRLTVV.

The genes are TRBV5-6 and TRBJ1-2; D uncertain. The germline gives CDR1 SGHDT, CDR2 YYEEEE. This CDR3 has 14 residues. Trimming left V 4 bases short and J 7 bases short, with 17 bases between. This chain's CDR3 is CASSEQERWFGYTF. The CDR3 nucleotides read TGTGCCAGCAGCGAGCAGGAACGGTGGTTTGGCTACACCTTC.

The V and J genes are TRBV5-4 and TRBJ2-3, with 9 nucleotides matching TRBD2. The CDR3 extends over 18 amino acids. Trimming removed 3 bases from V and 2 bases from J; junction bases left unmatched: 13. The V gene's germline CDR1 is SGHNT and CDR2 YYREEE (reference sequence). The CDR3 nucleotides read TGTGCCAGCAGCTCCGTGTCTGCTGGCGGGGGGGCCACAGATACGCAGTATTTT. This gives the protein CASSSVSAGGGATDTQYF.

The chain links TRBV4-1 to TRBJ2-4; D is possibly TRBD1 (6 bases). The CDR3 is made up of 16 amino acids. The V and J ends lost 1 base and 2 bases respectively, with 12 bases between them. Germline CDR1 and CDR2: MGHRA and YSYEKL. CDR3 DNA: TGCGCCAGCAGCCAAGTGGGAACAGGGTCCAAAAACATTCAGTACTTC. It translates to CASSQVGTGSKNIQYF.